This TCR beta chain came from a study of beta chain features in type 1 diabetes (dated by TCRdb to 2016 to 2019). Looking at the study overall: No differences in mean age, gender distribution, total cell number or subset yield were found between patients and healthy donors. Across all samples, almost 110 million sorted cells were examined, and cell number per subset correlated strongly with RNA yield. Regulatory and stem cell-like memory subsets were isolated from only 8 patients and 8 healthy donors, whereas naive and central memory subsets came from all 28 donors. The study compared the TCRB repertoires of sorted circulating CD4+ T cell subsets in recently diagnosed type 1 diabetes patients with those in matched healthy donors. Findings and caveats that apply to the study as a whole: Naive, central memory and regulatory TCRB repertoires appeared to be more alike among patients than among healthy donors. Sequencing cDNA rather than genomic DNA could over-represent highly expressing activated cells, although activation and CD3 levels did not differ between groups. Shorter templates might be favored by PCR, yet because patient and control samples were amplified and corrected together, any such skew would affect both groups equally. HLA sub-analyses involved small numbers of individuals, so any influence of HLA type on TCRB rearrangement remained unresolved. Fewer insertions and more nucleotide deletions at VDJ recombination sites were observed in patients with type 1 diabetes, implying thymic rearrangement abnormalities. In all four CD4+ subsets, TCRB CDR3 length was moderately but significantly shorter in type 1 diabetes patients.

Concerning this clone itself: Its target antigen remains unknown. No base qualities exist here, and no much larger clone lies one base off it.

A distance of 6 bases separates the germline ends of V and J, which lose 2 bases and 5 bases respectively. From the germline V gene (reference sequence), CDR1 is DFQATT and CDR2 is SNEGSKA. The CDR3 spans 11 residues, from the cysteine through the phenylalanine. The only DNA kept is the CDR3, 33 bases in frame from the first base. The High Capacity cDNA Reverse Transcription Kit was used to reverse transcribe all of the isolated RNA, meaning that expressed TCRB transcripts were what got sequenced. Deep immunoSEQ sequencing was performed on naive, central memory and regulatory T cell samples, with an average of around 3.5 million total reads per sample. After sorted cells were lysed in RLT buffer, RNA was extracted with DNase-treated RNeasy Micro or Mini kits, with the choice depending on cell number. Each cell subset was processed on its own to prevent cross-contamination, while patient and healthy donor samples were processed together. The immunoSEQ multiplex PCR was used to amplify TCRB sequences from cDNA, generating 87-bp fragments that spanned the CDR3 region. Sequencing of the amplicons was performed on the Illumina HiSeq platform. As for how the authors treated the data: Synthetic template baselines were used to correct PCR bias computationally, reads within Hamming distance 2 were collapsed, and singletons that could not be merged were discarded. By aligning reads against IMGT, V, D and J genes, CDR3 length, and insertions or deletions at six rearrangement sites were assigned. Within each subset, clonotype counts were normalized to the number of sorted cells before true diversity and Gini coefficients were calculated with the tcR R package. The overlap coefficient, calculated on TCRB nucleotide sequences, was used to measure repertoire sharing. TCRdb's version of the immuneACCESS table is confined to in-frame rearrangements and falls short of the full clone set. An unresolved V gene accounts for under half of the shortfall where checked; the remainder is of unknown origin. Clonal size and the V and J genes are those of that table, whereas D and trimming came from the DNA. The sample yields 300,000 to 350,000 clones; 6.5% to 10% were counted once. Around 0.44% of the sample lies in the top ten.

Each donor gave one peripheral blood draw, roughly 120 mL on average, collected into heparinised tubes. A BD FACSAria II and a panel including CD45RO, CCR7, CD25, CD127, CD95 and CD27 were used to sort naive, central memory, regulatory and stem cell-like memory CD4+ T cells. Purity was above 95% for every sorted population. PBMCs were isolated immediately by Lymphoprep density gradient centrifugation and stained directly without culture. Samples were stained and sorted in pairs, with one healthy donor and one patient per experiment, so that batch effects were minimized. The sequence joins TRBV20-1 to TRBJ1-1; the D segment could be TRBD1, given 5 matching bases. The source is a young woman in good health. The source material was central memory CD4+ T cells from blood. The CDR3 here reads CSARKGTEAFF. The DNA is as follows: TGCAGTGCTAGAAAGGGGACTGAAGCTTTCTTT.